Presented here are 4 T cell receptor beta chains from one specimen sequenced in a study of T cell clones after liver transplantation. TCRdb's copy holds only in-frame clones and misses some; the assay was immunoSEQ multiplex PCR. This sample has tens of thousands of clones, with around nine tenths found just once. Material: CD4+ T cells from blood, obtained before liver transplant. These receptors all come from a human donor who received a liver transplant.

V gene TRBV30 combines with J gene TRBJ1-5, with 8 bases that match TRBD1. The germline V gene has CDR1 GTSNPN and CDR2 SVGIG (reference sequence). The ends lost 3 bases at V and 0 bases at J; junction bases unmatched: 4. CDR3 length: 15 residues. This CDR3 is CAWSVRGPSNQPQHF. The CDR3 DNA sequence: TGTGCCTGGAGCGTCAGGGGGCCTAGCAATCAGCCCCAGCATTTT.

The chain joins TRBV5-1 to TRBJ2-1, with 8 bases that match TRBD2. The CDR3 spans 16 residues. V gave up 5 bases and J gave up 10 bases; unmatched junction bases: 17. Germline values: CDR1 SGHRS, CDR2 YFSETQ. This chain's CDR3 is CASRSEVLAGLGEQFF. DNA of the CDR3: TGCGCCAGCAGAAGTGAGGTGCTAGCGGGCCTCGGGGAGCAGTTCTTC.

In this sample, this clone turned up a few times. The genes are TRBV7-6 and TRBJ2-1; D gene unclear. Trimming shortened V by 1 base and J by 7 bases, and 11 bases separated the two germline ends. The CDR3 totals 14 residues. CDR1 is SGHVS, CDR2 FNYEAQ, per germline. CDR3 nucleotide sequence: TGTGCCAGCAGCTTAGACAGCGATGGGAATGAGCAGTTCTTC. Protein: CASSLDSDGNEQFF.

The CDR3 reads CASGERDSPQGNYGYTF. The CDR3 nucleotides read TGTGCCAGCGGGGAACGGGACAGCCCTCAGGGTAACTATGGCTACACCTTC. This chain uses TRBV9 with TRBJ1-2; 7 bases are a match to TRBD1. V was pared by 7 bases and J by 1 base, with 16 bases of the junction left unmatched. CDR1 and CDR2 from the germline V gene are SGDLS and YYNGEE. The CDR3 totals 17 residues.